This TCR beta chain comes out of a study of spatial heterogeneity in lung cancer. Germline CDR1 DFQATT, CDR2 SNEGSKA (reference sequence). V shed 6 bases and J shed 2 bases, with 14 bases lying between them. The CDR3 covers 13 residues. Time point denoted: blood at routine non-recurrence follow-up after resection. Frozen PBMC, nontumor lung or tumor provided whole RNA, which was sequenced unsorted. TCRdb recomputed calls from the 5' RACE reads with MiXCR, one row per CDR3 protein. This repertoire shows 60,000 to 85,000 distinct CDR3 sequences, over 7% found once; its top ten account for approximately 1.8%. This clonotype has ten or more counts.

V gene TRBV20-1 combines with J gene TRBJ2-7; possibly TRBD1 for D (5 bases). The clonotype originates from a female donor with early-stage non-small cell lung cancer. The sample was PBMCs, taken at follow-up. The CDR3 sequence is CSANPGLAYEQYF. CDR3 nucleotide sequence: TGCAGTGCGAACCCAGGGTTGGCCTACGAGCAGTACTTC.